The sequence of this TCR beta chain was determined in a study of blood T cell repertoires in COVID-19. Study summary: There were acute and convalescent COVID-19 samples, and they came from the United States, Italy and Spain.

V dropped 3 bases and J dropped 1 base, with 8 bases sitting between them. The CDR3 contains 14 residues. The germline V gene encodes CDR1 WSHSY and CDR2 SAAADI. Profiled with immunoSEQ multiplex PCR; TCRdb holds only in-frame clones, not every one. The repertoire holds some 300,000 clones, with around 88% as singletons. What was sequenced was peripheral blood. The chain combines TRBV10-2 with TRBJ2-3; perhaps TRBD2 as D (6 bases). The TCR was taken from a woman under 40 who had recovered from COVID-19. The CDR3 loop reads CASSDSGGTDTQYF. The CDR3 DNA reads as TGCGCCAGCAGTGATAGCGGTGGCACAGATACGCAGTATTTT.